The 8 T cell receptor beta chains in this list originate from one sample, sequenced in a study of blood T cell repertoires in COVID-19. The data were produced by immunoSEQ multiplex PCR, yet TCRdb's version contains in-frame clones alone and is incomplete. The sample lists about 200,000 clones, around nine tenths occurring once. Sequenced material: peripheral blood. These receptors all come from a man between 18 and 35 years old with active or convalescent COVID-19.

The chain has TRBV6-2 or TRBV6-3 and TRBJ2-1; 8 positions agree with TRBD1. Germline V gives CDR1 MNHEY, CDR2 SVGEGT. The CDR3 is 18 residues long. V lost 2 bases to trimming and J lost 3 bases; unmatched junction nucleotides: 12. The DNA of the CDR3 is TGTGCCAGCAGTTACCCGAGGGGGGACAGGCCTTTCTACAATGAGCAGTTCTTC. The encoded protein is CASSYPRGDRPFYNEQFF.

This chain uses TRBV7-9 with TRBJ2-1, with TRBD2 as a possible D gene (6 bases). The CDR3 length is 14 residues. The V end lost 8 bases, the J end lost 8 bases, and 19 bases lay between the germline ends. The germline gives CDR1 SEHNR, CDR2 FQNEAQ (reference sequence). The CDR3, as DNA: TGTGCCAGCTCCCGGGACTCGGGAACCCATGAGCAGTTCTTC. This translates into CASSRDSGTHEQFF.

V gene TRBV29-1 combines with J gene TRBJ2-7, with TRBD2 as a possible D gene (7 bases). CDR1 and CDR2 from the germline V gene are SQVTM and ANQGSEA. V lost 6 bases, J lost 6 bases, and 15 bases lay in between. This CDR3 is built from 12 residues. CDR3 coding DNA: TGCAGCGTAGCGGGACACTTGGGCGAGCAGTACTTC. This translates into CSVAGHLGEQYF.

The V call is TRBV4-1, the J call TRBJ2-1, with a tentative D call TRBD2 (6 bases). The CDR3 loop spans 18 amino acids. V was pared by 4 bases and J by 1 base, with 20 bases between. Germline V CDR1 and CDR2: MGHRA, YSYEKL. The DNA of the CDR3 is TGCGCCAGCAGCCCCGAACCCGGGCTAGCGAGGTCCTACAATGAGCAGTTCTTC. This codes for CASSPEPGLARSYNEQFF.

The rearrangement links TRBV4-1 to TRBJ2-3; tentative D call: TRBD2 (7 bases). The CDR3 runs to 17 residues. V was cut by 0 bases and J by 3 bases, with 16 bases left in between. Germline V gene sequence: CDR1 MGHRA, CDR2 YSYEKL. CDR3 loop: CASSQDRGARKTDTQYF. The CDR3 DNA follows: TGCGCCAGCAGCCAAGATCGGGGGGCTCGGAAGACAGATACGCAGTATTTT.

The gene calls are TRBV7-2 and TRBJ2-7; perhaps TRBD1 as D (6 bases). The germline CDR1 and CDR2 sequences are SGHTA and FQGNSA. Trimming took 1 base from V and 5 from J, leaving 12 bases between them. CDR3 length: 14 amino acids. This chain's CDR3 is CASSLDRAGDEQYF. The CDR3 DNA reads as TGTGCCAGCAGCTTAGACAGGGCTGGGGACGAGCAGTACTTC.

V gene TRBV21-1 combines with J gene TRBJ1-4; the table's D call TRBD1 went unverified against the DNA. TRBV21-1 is recorded as a pseudogene. This CDR3 contains 20 residues. CDR3 nucleotides: TGTGCCAGCAGCAAACTCGGCGGACAGGGTCATAGAGCAACTAATGAAAAACTGTTTTTT. It encodes CASSKLGGQGHRATNEKLFF.

The genes are TRBV5-1 and TRBJ1-4; 7 bases match TRBD1. Trimming removed 4 bases from V and 8 bases from J; junction bases left unmatched: 8. The germline CDR1 and CDR2 sequences are SGHRS and YFSETQ. This CDR3 has 14 amino acids. The CDR3 protein is CASSPREGQEKLFF. CDR3 bases: TGCGCCAGCAGCCCTCGGGAGGGACAGGAAAAACTGTTTTTT. The variable domain in full, with the rest retrieved from reference TRBV5-1 and TRBJ1-4, is KAGVTQTPRYLIKTRGQQVTLSCSPISGHRSVSWYQQTPGQGLQFLFEYFSETQRNKGNFPGRFSGRQFSNSRSEMNVSTLELGDSALYLCASSPREGQEKLFFGSGTQLSVL.